Here is one TCR beta chain with its context. The data stem from a study of blood T cell repertoires in COVID-19. Study-level background: Samples representing acute and convalescent COVID-19 were sourced from the United States, Italy and Spain.

Sequencing was performed with immunoSEQ multiplex PCR; in TCRdb, only in-frame clones are kept and a portion is missing. The data hold 400,000 to 550,000 clones, with approximately 90% observed a single time. V lost 5 bases to trimming and J lost 1 base, with 17 bases between them. The CDR3 covers 16 residues. Germline CDR1 and CDR2: LNHNV and YYDKDF (reference sequence). V gene TRBV15 combines with J gene TRBJ2-5; possible D gene TRBD2, 6 bases. The material sequenced was peripheral blood. The TCR was taken from a woman in her 30s with acute or convalescent COVID-19. This chain's CDR3 is CATSARPWDSQETQYF. CDR3 coding DNA: TGTGCCACCAGCGCACGACCGTGGGACTCCCAAGAGACCCAGTACTTC.